This TCR beta chain derives from a study of blood T cell repertoires in COVID-19. Sequencing used immunoSEQ multiplex PCR; TCRdb keeps in-frame clones, though not all of them. The table lists roughly 93,000 clones, about 89% of them singletons. V gave up 7 bases and J gave up 7 bases, with 18 bases separating them. The CDR3 extends over 13 amino acids. Germline CDR1 reads GTSNPN; CDR2 reads SVGIG (reference sequence). Sample: peripheral blood. The receptor comes from a man aged 50-60 years with acute or convalescent COVID-19. V usage is TRBV30 and J usage is TRBJ2-3; D is perhaps TRBD2 (5 bases). The CDR3 DNA sequence: TGTGCCTTACGTTCCCCGGGAAGAAATACGCAGTATTTT. It yields the protein CALRSPGRNTQYF.